Sequencing of this T cell receptor (beta chain) was carried out in a study of OX40 agonist ivuxolimab in advanced cancers. Findings and limits, study-wide: Part of the nonresponder group also had normalized T-cell clonal expansion that was low.

TCRdb's table, derived via immunoSEQ multiplex PCR, lists solely in-frame clones and lacks some. The sample lists roughly 48,000 clones; over 80% were seen once. A remark on this clone: What it binds is not known.

Trimming took 0 bases from V and 6 from J, leaving 6 bases between them. Per germline, CDR1 MNHNS and CDR2 SASEGT. This CDR3 comprises 13 residues. V and J are TRBV6-1 and TRBJ1-3; D gene ambiguous. This receptor was obtained from an adult with an advanced solid tumor such as melanoma, head and neck, liver or kidney cancer. The sequencing used CD4+ or CD8+ T cells sorted from blood, collected in a trial of the OX40 agonist ivuxolimab. This chain's CDR3 is CASSEAHENTIYF. In DNA, the CDR3 is TGTGCCAGCAGTGAAGCGCATGAAAACACCATATATTTT.